The 4 T cell receptor beta chains given below trace back to one sample, sequenced in a study of shared clonotypes between healthy human individuals. Sequencing used immunoSEQ multiplex PCR; TCRdb keeps in-frame clones, though not all of them. The sample includes about 2 million clones, roughly 94% of them seen just once. CD8 cells regarded as naive lacked CD45RO, were positively chosen for CCR7, and omitted terminally differentiated effector memory CD45RA+ cells. Sequenced sample: naive CD8+ T cells sorted from blood. These TCRs come from a man aged 18 to 35 in good health.

Points on this clone: The sample holds other DNA sequences that translate to the same CDR3. The CDR3 DNA reads as TGCGCCAGCAGCCAAGAGGAAGGGGCCGGCTACGAGCAGTACTTC. Amino acids: CASSQEEGAGYEQYF. V is TRBV4-3 and J is TRBJ2-7; D perhaps matches TRBD1 (5 bases). Germline loops: CDR1 LGHNA, CDR2 YSLEER. CDR3 length: 15 amino acids. V was cut by 0 bases and J by 3 bases, with 12 bases left in between.

This CDR3 reads CATVAEPSYEQYF. For the CDR3, the DNA is TGTGCCACCGTAGCGGAGCCCTCCTACGAGCAGTACTTC. This chain uses TRBV19 with TRBJ2-7; tentatively, D is TRBD2 (6 bases). The CDR3 is 13 amino acids. V lost 10 bases and J lost 0, with 13 bases in between. The V gene's germline CDR1 is LNHDA and CDR2 SQIVND (reference sequence).

This clone was counted a single time. The chain combines TRBV7-2 with TRBJ2-4, with D tentatively TRBD1 or TRBD2 (5 bases each). There are 16 residues in the CDR3. Germline V gives CDR1 SGHTA, CDR2 FQGNSA. The germline V and J ends were trimmed by 5 bases and 0 bases, with 14 bases remaining between them. CDR3 in DNA: TGTGCCAGCAGCCCCGGGACGAGTCTAGCCAAAAACATTCAGTACTTC. Translating gives CASSPGTSLAKNIQYF. The whole variable domain, filled in from reference TRBV7-2 and TRBJ2-4, reads GAGVSQSPSNKVTEKGKDVELRCDPISGHTALYWYRQSLGQGLEFLIYFQGNSAPDKSGLPSDRFSAERTGGSVSTLTIQRTQQEDSAVYLCASSPGTSLAKNIQYFGAGTRLSVL.

V is TRBV28 and J is TRBJ2-1; D call uncertain. The CDR3 extends over 15 amino acids. Trimming cost V 6 bases and J 0 bases, with 12 bases left between them. The V gene's germline CDR1 is MDHEN and CDR2 SYDVKM. CDR3 sequence: CASSSIPGSYNEQFF. The CDR3 region has the DNA TGTGCCAGCAGCTCGATTCCGGGCTCCTACAATGAGCAGTTCTTC.